The entry below gives a single T cell receptor beta chain sequence along with its context. The target antigen is unknown. Germline-derived CDR1 and CDR2 are SGHNT and YENEEA. Unmatched junction bases numbered 4, after V lost 3 bases and J lost 12 bases. The CDR3 extends over 12 amino acids. The data were taken from a study of T cell responses to AZD1222 COVID-19 vaccine. This table comes from immunoSEQ multiplex PCR, and its TCRdb copy is limited to in-frame clones, with some not included. The repertoire holds roughly 180,000 clones, with around 87% as singletons. Study outcomes and limitations: Regions left unmutated in variants are reportedly the target of nearly half of spike-specific TCRs.

The sample consisted of peripheral blood, taken on day 0 of AZD1222 vaccination. This chain joins TRBV11-3 and TRBJ2-3, with TRBD2 matching 9 bases. This sequence was found in an adult in good health. CDR3 residues: CASSFSGGKQYF. The CDR3 DNA follows: TGTGCCAGCAGCTTCAGCGGGGGGAAACAGTATTTT.